Listed below are T cell receptor beta chains from one sample, sequenced in a study of cytomegalovirus exposure and HLA in healthy donors. The protocol was immunoSEQ multiplex PCR, while the TCRdb copy is restricted to in-frame clones and leaves out a portion. The table lists 190,000 or so clones. Sequencing was done on a sample of PBMCs. The receptor source for this set is a boy between 10 and 17 years old in good health and CMV-seronegative. CDR3s include the opening cysteine and the closing phenylalanine or tryptophan. A D gene is named only where the DNA matches it firmly.

V gene,J gene,D gene,CDR3 protein,CDR3 DNA
TRBV4-1,TRBJ2-7,TRBD1,CASSQADRGLWGIAYEQYF,TGCGCCAGCAGCCAAGCGGACAGGGGTCTATGGGGTATTGCTTACGAGCAGTACTTC
TRBV6-4,TRBJ1-2,TRBD1,CASRRTGGIGYGYTF,TGTGCCAGCAGAAGGACAGGGGGTATTGGCTATGGCTACACCTTC
TRBV2,TRBJ1-1,.,CASSEGAGQNTEAFF,TGTGCCAGCAGTGAGGGAGCAGGCCAGAACACTGAAGCTTTCTTT
TRBV9,TRBJ2-7,.,CASSVYYRHSYEQYF,TGTGCCAGCAGCGTATATTACCGACACTCCTACGAGCAGTACTTC
TRBV12-5,TRBJ2-5,.,CASGLPPESGTQYF,TGTGCTAGTGGTTTGCCACCCGAGAGCGGGACCCAGTACTTC
TRBV5-1,TRBJ2-7,TRBD2,CASSLQGLAGDPYEQYF,TGCGCCAGCAGCCTCCAAGGACTAGCGGGGGACCCCTACGAGCAGTACTTC
TRBV27,TRBJ2-7,TRBD2,CASSWVGRGYEQYF,TGTGCCAGCAGTTGGGTGGGGAGGGGCTACGAGCAGTACTTC
TRBV4-1,TRBJ2-1,.,CASSQRPGDYNEQFF,TGCGCCAGCAGCCAACGCCCCGGTGATTACAATGAGCAGTTCTTC
TRBV5-8,TRBJ2-7,TRBD1,CASSSQGAREQYF,TGTGCCAGCAGCTCACAGGGGGCGAGGGAGCAGTACTTC
TRBV11-2,TRBJ2-2,.,CASSFKAGVGRTGELFF,TGTGCCAGCAGCTTCAAGGCAGGGGTTGGTAGGACCGGGGAGCTGTTTTTT
TRBV19,TRBJ2-1,.,CASSTDRAGARHEQFF,TGTGCCAGTAGTACTGATAGGGCGGGGGCTCGACATGAGCAGTTCTTC
TRBV5-1,TRBJ1-1,TRBD1,CASSFRQGLVATNTEAFF,TGCGCCAGCAGCTTCAGACAGGGTTTAGTGGCTACGAACACTGAAGCTTTCTTT
TRBV28,TRBJ1-2,.,CASSFPPTGWGYTF,TGTGCCAGCAGTTTTCCACCCACAGGGTGGGGCTACACCTTC
TRBV28,TRBJ1-1,TRBD1,CASSERTGGSTEAFF,TGTGCCAGCAGCGAAAGGACAGGGGGGAGTACTGAAGCTTTCTTT
TRBV2,TRBJ1-6,.,CASSEWWGGNFPLHF,TGTGCCAGCAGTGAATGGTGGGGGGGTAATTTCCCCCTCCACTTT
TRBV5-8,TRBJ2-2,.,CASSGGQPTGELFF,TGTGCCAGCAGTGGTGGACAACCGACCGGGGAGCTGTTTTTT
TRBV6-5,TRBJ1-1,TRBD1,CASSQTGATEAFF,TGTGCCAGCAGCCAGACAGGGGCGACTGAAGCTTTCTTT
TRBV30,TRBJ1-6,.,CAWRVRVENSPLHF,TGTGCCTGGAGGGTTCGGGTGGAAAATTCACCCCTCCACTTT
TRBV5-8,TRBJ1-2,.,CASSATREGLNGYTF,TGTGCCAGCAGTGCGACGAGGGAAGGGTTGAATGGCTACACCTTC
TRBV6-1,TRBJ2-3,TRBD2,CASSGRGGHTDTQYF,TGTGCCAGCAGTGGACGGGGGGGACACACAGATACGCAGTATTTT
TRBV9,TRBJ2-3,.,CASSEYTSPPADTQYF,TGTGCCAGCAGCGAGTATACTAGCCCTCCCGCAGATACGCAGTATTTT
TRBV30,TRBJ2-7,TRBD1,CAWSRDRDDEQYF,TGTGCCTGGAGTAGGGACAGGGACGACGAGCAGTACTTC
TRBV6-1,TRBJ2-7,TRBD2,CASSVSSGGFYEQYF,TGTGCCAGCAGTGTGTCTAGCGGGGGGTTCTACGAGCAGTACTTC
TRBV30,TRBJ1-2,.,CAWSVGRGGYTF,TGTGCCTGGAGTGTCGGCCGGGGGGGCTACACCTTC
TRBV28,TRBJ2-7,TRBD1,CASSYATGLHEQYF,TGTGCCAGCAGTTATGCGACAGGGCTCCACGAGCAGTACTTC
TRBV6-1,TRBJ2-2,.,CASSEAGDTNTGELFF,TGTGCCAGCAGTGAAGCAGGGGACACGAACACCGGGGAGCTGTTTTTT
TRBV6-6,TRBJ1-1,.,CASSYSAGNTEAFF,TGTGCCAGCAGTTACTCGGCAGGGAACACTGAAGCTTTCTTT
TRBV4-1,TRBJ2-1,TRBD2,CASSQERLAEGREQFF,TGCGCCAGCAGCCAAGAGAGGCTAGCGGAGGGGCGTGAGCAGTTCTTC
TRBV5-4,TRBJ1-2,.,CASSGRVQGYGYTF,TGTGCCAGCAGCGGGAGGGTTCAGGGCTATGGCTACACCTTC
TRBV2,TRBJ1-6,TRBD1,CASSGTQGVSPLHF,TGTGCCAGCAGTGGTACTCAGGGGGTATCACCCCTCCACTTT
TRBV27,TRBJ2-7,.,CASSIRGAAYEQYF,TGTGCCAGCAGTATTCGGGGGGCCGCCTACGAGCAGTACTTC
TRBV30,TRBJ2-3,.,CAWTGTFTDTQYF,TGTGCCTGGACCGGGACTTTCACAGATACGCAGTATTTT
TRBV4-1,TRBJ1-5,.,CASSPLGRGSNQPQHF,TGCGCCAGCAGCCCCCTCGGGAGGGGGAGCAATCAGCCCCAGCATTTT
TRBV10-3,TRBJ2-1,TRBD2,CAISAGGADNEQFF,TGTGCCATCAGTGCCGGGGGGGCCGATAATGAGCAGTTCTTC
TRBV4-1,TRBJ1-5,.,CASSHPGVSQPQHF,TGCGCCAGCAGCCACCCAGGGGTAAGTCAGCCCCAGCATTTT